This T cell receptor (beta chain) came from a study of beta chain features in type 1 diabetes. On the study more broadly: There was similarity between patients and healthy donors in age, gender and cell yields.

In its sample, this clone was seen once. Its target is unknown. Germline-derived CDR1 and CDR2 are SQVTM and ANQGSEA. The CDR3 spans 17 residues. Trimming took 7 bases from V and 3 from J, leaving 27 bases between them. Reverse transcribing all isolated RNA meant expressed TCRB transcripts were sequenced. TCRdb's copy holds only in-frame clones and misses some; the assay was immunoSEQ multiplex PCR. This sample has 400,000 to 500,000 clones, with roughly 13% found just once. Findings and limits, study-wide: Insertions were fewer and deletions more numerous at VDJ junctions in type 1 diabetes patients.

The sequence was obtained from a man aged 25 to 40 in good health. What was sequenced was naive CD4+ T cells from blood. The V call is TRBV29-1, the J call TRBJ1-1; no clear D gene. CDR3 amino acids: CSARYGEGELYDTEAFF. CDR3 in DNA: TGCAGCGCCCGATATGGGGAGGGCGAACTGTATGACACTGAAGCTTTCTTT. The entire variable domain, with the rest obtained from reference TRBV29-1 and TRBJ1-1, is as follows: SAVISQKPSRDICQRGTSLTIQCQVDSQVTMMFWYRQQPGQSLTLIATANQGSEATYESGFVIDKFPISRPNLTFSTLTVSNMSPEDSSIYLCSARYGEGELYDTEAFFGQGTRLTVV.